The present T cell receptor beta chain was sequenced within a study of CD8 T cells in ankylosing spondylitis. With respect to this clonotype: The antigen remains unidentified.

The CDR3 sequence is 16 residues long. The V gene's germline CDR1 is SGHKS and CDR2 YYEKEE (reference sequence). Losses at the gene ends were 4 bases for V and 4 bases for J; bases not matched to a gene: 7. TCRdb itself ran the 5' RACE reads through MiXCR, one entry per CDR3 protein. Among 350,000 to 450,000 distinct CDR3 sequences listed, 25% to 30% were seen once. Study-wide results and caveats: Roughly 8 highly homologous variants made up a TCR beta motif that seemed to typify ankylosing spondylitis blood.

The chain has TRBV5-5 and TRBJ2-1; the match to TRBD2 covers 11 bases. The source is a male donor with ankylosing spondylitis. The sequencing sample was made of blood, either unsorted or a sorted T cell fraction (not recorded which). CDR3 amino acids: CASSARLAGLYNEQFF. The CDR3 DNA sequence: TGTGCCAGCAGCGCCCGACTAGCGGGACTATACAATGAGCAGTTCTTC.